Below are 19 T cell receptor beta chains sequenced from a single sample in a study of cytomegalovirus exposure and HLA in healthy donors. Primers included in the PCR were 60 Vbeta and 13 Jbeta primers. TCRdb's table, derived via immunoSEQ multiplex PCR, lists solely in-frame clones and lacks some. The sample yields roughly 180,000 clones, 65% to 90% seen once. The sample was PBMCs. The receptor set was obtained from a girl aged 2-10 years in good health and CMV-seropositive.

The chain links TRBV6-1 to TRBJ1-1; D is uncertain. Germline lookup yields CDR1 MNHNS and CDR2 SASEGT. V lost 2 bases and J lost 5, with 12 bases in between. The CDR3 has 14 amino acids. This CDR3 reads CASSEIGTGTEAFF. CDR3 sequence (DNA): TGTGCCAGCAGTGAAATAGGTACGGGGACTGAAGCTTTCTTT.

V is TRBV6-5 and J is TRBJ1-5; D gene uncertain. The V end lost 5 bases, the J end lost 1 base, and 6 bases lay between the germline ends. The germline gives CDR1 MNHEY, CDR2 SVGAGI. This CDR3 is built from 13 residues. CDR3 bases: TGTGCCAGCAGTCGCGAGAGCAATCAGCCCCAGCATTTT. Translating gives CASSRESNQPQHF.

The chain couples TRBV6-1 to TRBJ1-5, with D possibly TRBD1 on 5 matching bases. From germline, CDR1 is MNHNS and CDR2 SASEGT. The CDR3 runs 14 residues. V was shortened by 7 bases and J by 6 bases, with 16 bases between the two germline ends. The CDR3 coding sequence is TGTGCCAGCAAGAATGGCGGGACGGGTCAGCCCCAGCATTTT. Its translation: CASKNGGTGQPQHF.

This chain links TRBV9 with TRBJ1-1, with D possibly TRBD1 on 5 matching bases. Germline CDR1 reads SGDLS; CDR2 reads YYNGEE. The CDR3 length is 17 residues. Trimming cost V 0 bases and J 2 bases, with 17 bases left between them. CDR3 protein: CASSVATTGAVNTEAFF. The CDR3 DNA sequence: TGTGCCAGCAGCGTAGCCACAACTGGGGCAGTTAACACTGAAGCTTTCTTT.

V is TRBV10-3 and J is TRBJ2-3, with 9 nucleotides matching TRBD1. Germline CDR1 ENHRY, CDR2 SYGVKD. With 4 bases clipped from V and 3 bases from J, the junction kept 17 bases outside the gene matches. The CDR3 sequence is 19 residues long. The CDR3 DNA is TGTGCCATCAGTGCCCTAACGAACCGGGACAGGGTTTGGACAGATACGCAGTATTTT. Its protein is CAISALTNRDRVWTDTQYF.

This sequence joins TRBV25-1 and TRBJ2-7; tentative D call: TRBD2 (6 bases). The V gene lost 7 bases and the J gene lost 5 bases, with 18 bases spanning the gap. CDR3 size: 14 residues. Germline V gene lookup returns CDR1 MGHDK and CDR2 SYGVNS. The CDR3 loop reads CASTLPGGTHEQYF. For the CDR3, the DNA is TGTGCCAGCACCCTACCCGGGGGTACCCACGAGCAGTACTTC.

V usage is TRBV6-1 and J usage is TRBJ2-1; no clear D gene. V was pared by 4 bases and J by 0 bases, with 10 bases between. Germline V gene lookup returns CDR1 MNHNS and CDR2 SASEGT. The CDR3 sequence is 15 residues long. CDR3 residues: CASSVQWSSYNEQFF. CDR3 sequence (DNA): TGTGCCAGCAGTGTCCAGTGGAGCTCCTACAATGAGCAGTTCTTC.

This sequence joins TRBV2 and TRBJ1-6; tentatively, D is TRBD1 (5 bases). Germline V gene data show CDR1 as SNHLY and CDR2 as FYNNEI. V was clipped by 4 bases and J by 8 bases, with 9 bases between them. The CDR3 covers 13 residues. CDR3 protein: CASSGQGYSPLHF. The CDR3 nucleotides are TGTGCCAGCAGTGGTCAGGGTTATTCACCCCTCCACTTT. The whole variable domain, filled in from reference TRBV2 and TRBJ1-6, reads EPEVTQTPSHQVTQMGQEVILRCVPISNHLYFYWYRQILGQKVEFLVSFYNNEISEKSEIFDDQFSVERPDGSNFTLKIRSTKLEDSAMYFCASSGQGYSPLHFGNGTRLTVT.

The V gene is TRBV6-1, the J gene TRBJ1-1; 8 nucleotides agree with TRBD1. The CDR3 has 12 amino acids. Germline CDR1 is MNHNS and CDR2 is SASEGT. V gave up 6 bases and J gave up 10 bases; unmatched junction bases: 7. The CDR3 DNA sequence: TGTGCCAGCAGCGCGGACAGGGCGGGAGCTTTCTTT. Its protein product is CASSADRAGAFF.

V is TRBV27 and J is TRBJ1-1, with D maybe TRBD1 (5 bases). Trimming removed 2 bases from V and 4 bases from J, with 26 bases in between. Germline V gene sequence: CDR1 MNHEY, CDR2 SMNVEV (reference sequence). The CDR3 loop spans 19 amino acids. The CDR3 coding sequence is TGTGCCAGCAGTTTAAGAACCCTCGCTGACAGTCCTCCAGGCACTGAAGCTTTCTTT. This sequence encodes CASSLRTLADSPPGTEAFF.

CDR3 loop: CASTRRTGVTTGELFF. The CDR3 nucleotides are TGTGCCAGCACCAGACGGACAGGGGTTACCACCGGGGAGCTGTTTTTT. The chain recombines TRBV2 with TRBJ2-2; TRBD1 agrees at 9 bases. After removal of 7 bases from V and 4 bases from J, the junction contained 10 bases not matched to a gene. This CDR3 spans 16 amino acids. The germline gives CDR1 SNHLY, CDR2 FYNNEI.

This clone was counted a single time. V is TRBV30 and J is TRBJ2-1; D may be TRBD2 (6 bases). V was trimmed by 8 bases and J by 2 bases, leaving 13 bases between them. The CDR3 totals 13 residues. Germline V gene sequence: CDR1 GTSNPN, CDR2 SVGIG (reference sequence). CDR3 in DNA: TGTGCCGGTAGCGGAGAACCCTACAATGAGCAGTTCTTC. It translates to CAGSGEPYNEQFF.

With respect to this clone: The junction shows a germline mismatch at one end, possibly a read error. The rearrangement joins TRBV7-7 to TRBJ1-1; D gene uncertain. Germline assignment: CDR1 SSHAT and CDR2 FNYEAQ (reference sequence). This CDR3 contains 13 residues. CDR3 DNA: TGTGCTAGCAGCTTAGCAACGGACACTGAAGCTTTCTTT. Translation: CASSLATDTEAFF.

The chain employs TRBV28 and TRBJ1-5; D not resolved. Trimming took off 2 bases at V and 0 bases at J, with 8 bases between the two ends. Germline CDR1 MDHEN, CDR2 SYDVKM. The CDR3 is 15 amino acids. The CDR3 DNA reads as TGTGCCAGCAGTTTAGGAGGGTATAGCAATCAGCCCCAGCATTTT. It codes for CASSLGGYSNQPQHF.

About this clone: Distinct nucleotide sequences in the sample also encode this CDR3. The chain is built from TRBV19 and TRBJ1-2; 8 nucleotides align to TRBD1. The CDR3 contains 13 residues. With V trimmed by 4 bases and J by 8 bases, 6 bases remained unmatched. The germline V gene encodes CDR1 LNHDA and CDR2 SQIVND (reference sequence). The CDR3 loop is CASSRGQGNGYTF. Here the CDR3 DNA reads TGTGCCAGTAGTAGAGGACAGGGAAACGGCTACACCTTC.

The V gene is TRBV11-3, the J gene TRBJ2-7, with D maybe TRBD1 (6 bases). The CDR3 is made up of 15 amino acids. Germline CDR1 is SGHNT and CDR2 is YENEEA. The ends were cut back, 4 bases at V and 3 bases at J, with 16 bases in the middle. This chain's CDR3 is CASSYRQALLYEQYF. The CDR3 bases are TGTGCCAGCAGCTACCGACAGGCCCTCCTCTACGAGCAGTACTTC.

The CDR3 DNA is TGTGCCAGCAGGGGGGGGATTTCGGAACTGTTTTTT. Amino acids: CASRGGISELFF. This chain connects TRBV27 to TRBJ1-4, with D possibly being TRBD1 (5 bases). Germline CDR1 MNHEY, CDR2 SMNVEV (reference sequence). There are 12 residues in the CDR3. The V and J ends lost 6 bases and 12 bases respectively, with 14 bases between them.

In this sample, this clone turned up once. This chain connects TRBV7-9 to TRBJ1-5; D is unclear. Germline V gene sequence: CDR1 SEHNR, CDR2 FQNEAQ (reference sequence). The CDR3 runs 13 residues. The V end lost 0 bases, the J end lost 3 bases, and 3 bases lay between the germline ends. CDR3 sequence reads: CASSLAFNQPQHF. In nucleotides, the CDR3 is TGTGCCAGCAGCTTAGCCTTCAATCAGCCCCAGCATTTT.

The rearrangement joins TRBV30 to TRBJ2-7; D unclear. This CDR3 region has 12 residues. V lost 1 base, J lost 3 bases, and 7 bases lay in between. Germline V gene lookup returns CDR1 GTSNPN and CDR2 SVGIG (reference sequence). The CDR3 is CAWSAGHYEQYF. CDR3 coding DNA: TGTGCCTGGAGTGCTGGGCACTACGAGCAGTACTTC.